This T cell receptor (beta chain) was recorded in a study of cytomegalovirus exposure and HLA in healthy donors. Study-level points and caveats: Equally common other TCR beta chains were less clonally expanded than HLA-associated ones, a later analysis found. TRBV6-2, TRBV6-3 and some other V segments were unresolvable in 87-base-pair reads. Across donors, sequencing depth was assumed by presence/absence analyses to be roughly uniform.

The CDR3 runs 15 residues. V gave up 0 bases and J gave up 1 base; unmatched junction bases: 3. Germline CDR1 and CDR2: LNHNV and YYDKDF (reference sequence). At the time of sampling, donors were nominally healthy, though unrecorded immune exposures were likely. Regarding this clone: The antigen is undetermined.

Primers: 60 Vbeta forward and 13 Jbeta reverse. Profiling relied on immunoSEQ multiplex PCR, and the TCRdb table lists in-frame clones only, not all of them. The table includes around 280,000 clones, over 85% detected once. Sequencing was performed on PBMCs. The genes are TRBV15 and TRBJ2-7; 7 positions match TRBD1. This TCR was sampled from a woman aged 18-29 years in good health and CMV-seronegative. The CDR3 DNA reads as TGTGCCACCAGCAGAGATTCAGGGGGTTCCTACGAGCAGTACTTC. As protein: CATSRDSGGSYEQYF.